One sample yielded the 2 T cell receptor beta chains listed below, sequenced in a study of T cells in Graves' hyperthyroidism and ophthalmopathy. RNA transcripts served as the template for amplifying TCR beta CDR3 regions. First-round RT-PCR with HTBI primers amplified the TCR CDR3 region. TCRdb reanalysed the multiplex PCR reads using MiXCR and keeps one entry per CDR3 protein. In the table there are 500,000 to 800,000 distinct CDR3 sequences, about 45% of which are singletons. Sequencing was done on a sample of peripheral blood or thyroid tissue (not recorded which). The source is an adult man with Graves' disease, either hyperthyroidism or ophthalmopathy (not recorded which).

As regards this clonotype: A much larger clone differs by one base, so this may be a read error. The J gene is TRBJ1-5, the V gene TRBV10-3; 7 bases fit TRBD1. Germline V gene lookup returns CDR1 ENHRY and CDR2 SYGVKD. The CDR3 covers 16 residues. CDR3 residues: CAISDREGTVNQLQHF. Here the CDR3 DNA reads TGTGCCATCAGTGATCGTGAAGGGACAGTCAATCAGCTCCAGCATTTT.

The V gene is TRBV12-3 or TRBV12-4, the J gene TRBJ1-2, with 7 bases that match TRBD1. The CDR3 runs 15 residues. The trim removed 5 bases at V and 4 bases at J, leaving 10 bases unmatched. The CDR3 nucleotides read TGTGCCAGCAGTCCTATGACAGGGACTTTCTATGGCTACACCTTC. Protein product: CASSPMTGTFYGYTF.